This entry features one T cell receptor (beta chain) sequence. CDR1 is SGHTA and CDR2 is FQGNSA in the germline V gene. CDR3 length: 15 amino acids. With 4 bases removed from V and 6 bases from J, the gap between germline ends came to 17 bases. Primers used in a second PCR of roughly 7 to 11 cycles were a sample-barcoded 5' primer and a J-beta primer mix. Using its own MiXCR run on the 5' RACE reads, TCRdb lists one record per CDR3 protein. Here the sample spans 650,000 to 950,000 distinct CDR3 sequences, 40% to 50% being singletons. This record belongs to a study of blood T cells in healthy people across ages.

This TCR came from a man in his 60s in good health. Sample: blood. The chain uses TRBV7-2 and TRBJ2-3; D not certain. CDR3 nucleotides: TGTGCCAGCAGCTCTAGTAGCCCCTCCCCCGATACGCAGTATTTT. Residues: CASSSSSPSPDTQYF.